The clone carrying this T cell receptor (beta chain) was counted only a few times. The antigen is not known. The data are from a study of beta chain features in type 1 diabetes. Study-level findings and limits: People with Type 1 diabetes carried modestly yet significantly shorter TCRB CDR3s in all four CD4+ subsets.

V lost 4 bases, J lost 2 bases, and 8 bases lay in between. CDR1 SQVTM and CDR2 ANQGSEA come from the germline V gene. The CDR3 extends over 12 amino acids. Every bit of the isolated RNA underwent reverse transcription, so sequencing read expressed TCRB transcripts. Sequenced by immunoSEQ multiplex PCR; TCRdb stores in-frame clones only, minus some. This sample has nearly 350,000 clones, with 9.3% found just once. This clonotype was obtained from a man aged 30 to 39 with type 1 diabetes. Sample: central memory CD4+ T cells from blood. V is TRBV29-1 and J is TRBJ2-5; D unresolved. This chain's CDR3 is CSVGHQQETQYF. The CDR3 DNA follows: TGCAGCGTTGGACACCAACAAGAGACCCAGTACTTC.